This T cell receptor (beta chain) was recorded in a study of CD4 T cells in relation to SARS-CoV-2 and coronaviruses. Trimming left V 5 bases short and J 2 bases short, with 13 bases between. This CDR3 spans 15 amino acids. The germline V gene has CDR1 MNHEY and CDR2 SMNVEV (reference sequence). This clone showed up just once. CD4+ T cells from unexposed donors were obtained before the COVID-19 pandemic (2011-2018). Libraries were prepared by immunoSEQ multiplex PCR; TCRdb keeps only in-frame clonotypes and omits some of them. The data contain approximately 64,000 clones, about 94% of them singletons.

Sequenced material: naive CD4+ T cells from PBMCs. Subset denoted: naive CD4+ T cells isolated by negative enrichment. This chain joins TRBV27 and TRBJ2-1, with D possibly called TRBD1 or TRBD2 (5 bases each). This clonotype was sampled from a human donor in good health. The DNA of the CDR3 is TGTGCCAGCAGTACCTTCCCGGGACCCTACAATGAGCAGTTCTTC. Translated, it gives CASSTFPGPYNEQFF.